The rows below give T cell receptor beta chains drawn from one sample of a study of blood T cell repertoires in COVID-19. Some clones are missing from TCRdb's copy, which holds only in-frame ones; the method was immunoSEQ multiplex PCR. This sample has over 200,000 clones, with 80% to 90% found just once. Sequenced input: PBMCs or T cells enriched from blood (not recorded which). The receptors shown here come from a man aged 30 to 45 who had recovered from COVID-19. Both conserved end residues are part of each CDR3. The D gene is left open where the match is weak. The listing skips clone size in some rows; elsewhere it reads once, few, many or a size class.

>TRBV5-4|.|TRBJ2-4|.
TGTGCCAGCAGCATCGGACAGACAAACATTCAGTACTTC
CASSIGQTNIQYF
>TRBV7-9|.|TRBJ2-3|.
TGTGCCAGCAGCGTCGCGACAGGAAGTTCCCATACGCAGTATTTT
CASSVATGSSHTQYF
>TRBV28|.|TRBJ2-3|.
TGTGCCAGCAGTTTCGAGGGTTTCACAGATACGCAGTATTTT
CASSFEGFTDTQYF
>TRBV28|.|TRBJ1-2|TRBD1
TGTGCCAGCAGGCCGACAGGGTCTTCATCCTATGGCTACACCTTC
CASRPTGSSSYGYTF
>TRBV20-1|.|TRBJ2-7|.
TGCAGTGCTCGTGACAGGCCGACCTACGAGCAGTACTTC
CSARDRPTYEQYF
>TRBV30|.|TRBJ2-5|.
TGTGCCTGGGGTAGTCGGCAAGAGACCCAGTACTTC
CAWGSRQETQYF
>TRBV2|once|TRBJ1-6|TRBD1
TGTGCCAGCAGGGCAAACCGGGACAGATATAATTCACCCCTCCACTTT
CASRANRDRYNSPLHF
>TRBV6-6|.|TRBJ2-7|.
TGTGCCAGCAGTTTCCTATTAGACGAGCAGTACTTC
CASSFLLDEQYF
>TRBV10-2|.|TRBJ1-1|.
TGCGCCAGCAAGAGGAACACTGAAGCTTTCTTT
CASKRNTEAFF
>TRBV20-1|.|TRBJ2-7|TRBD1
TGCAGTGTAGGGGGCTTATACGAGCAGTACTTC
CSVGGLYEQYF
>TRBV7-8|.|TRBJ2-7|TRBD1
TGTGCCAGCAGCACCCGGGACAGACCCTACGAGCAGTACTTC
CASSTRDRPYEQYF
>TRBV12-3/TRBV12-4|.|TRBJ2-5|.
TGTGCCAGCAGCGGGGGAGGGGGGACCCAGTACTTC
CASSGGGGTQYF
>TRBV6-6|.|TRBJ1-5|.
TGTGCCAGCAGTCAAGAAACCGGGAATCAGCCCCAGCATTTT
CASSQETGNQPQHF
>TRBV4-2|.|TRBJ2-7|TRBD1
TGTGCCAGCAGCCAGGAGACAACCGGGACAGGGGAAGAGCAGTACTTC
CASSQETTGTGEEQYF
>TRBV5-1|.|TRBJ2-3|TRBD2
TGCGCCAGCAGCTTATCCCTAGCGGGGGGGCCGATAGATACGCAGTATTTT
CASSLSLAGGPIDTQYF
>TRBV19|.|TRBJ1-2|TRBD1
TGTGCCACCCTCCAGGGGGGCTATGGCTACACCTTC
CATLQGGYGYTF
>TRBV4-3|.|TRBJ2-7|.
TGCGCCAGCAGCGGACACTCAGAGCAGTACTTC
CASSGHSEQYF
>TRBV10-3|.|TRBJ1-1|TRBD1
TGTGCCATCAGTGAGGGACAGGGGGGGGAAGCTTTCTTT
CAISEGQGGEAFF
>TRBV27|.|TRBJ2-3|.
TGTGCCAGCAGAAGTACAGGGACAGATACGCAGTATTTT
CASRSTGTDTQYF
>TRBV5-4|.|TRBJ2-1|.
TGTGCCAGCAGAAAGCCCTCCTCGGTGAGCAATGAGCAGTTCTTC
CASRKPSSVSNEQFF
>TRBV4-1|.|TRBJ2-3|.
TGCGCCAGCAGCCCTCTGTTAGCGGTTACCACAGATACGCAGTATTTT
CASSPLLAVTTDTQYF
>TRBV24-1|once|TRBJ1-2|TRBD1
TGTGCCACCAGTGATCCTAACGGACAGGTTGGCTACACCTTC
CATSDPNGQVGYTF
>TRBV19|.|TRBJ2-1|TRBD2
TGTGCCAGTAGTATCGGGGGGAATGAGCAGTTCTTC
CASSIGGNEQFF
>TRBV14|.|TRBJ1-3|.
TGTGCCAGCAGCCAATTGGGCCAGAAATCTGGAAACACCATATATTTT
CASSQLGQKSGNTIYF
>TRBV4-3|.|TRBJ1-1|TRBD1
TGCGCCAGCAGCCAAGGACAGGGTATCACTGAAGCTTTCTTT
CASSQGQGITEAFF
>TRBV6-5|.|TRBJ1-5|.
TGTGCCAGCAGCCCAGGACAGTTAAATCAGCCCCAGCATTTT
CASSPGQLNQPQHF
>TRBV27|.|TRBJ2-7|.
TGTGCCAGCAGTCCAACGGGACTCCCATACGAGCAGTACTTC
CASSPTGLPYEQYF